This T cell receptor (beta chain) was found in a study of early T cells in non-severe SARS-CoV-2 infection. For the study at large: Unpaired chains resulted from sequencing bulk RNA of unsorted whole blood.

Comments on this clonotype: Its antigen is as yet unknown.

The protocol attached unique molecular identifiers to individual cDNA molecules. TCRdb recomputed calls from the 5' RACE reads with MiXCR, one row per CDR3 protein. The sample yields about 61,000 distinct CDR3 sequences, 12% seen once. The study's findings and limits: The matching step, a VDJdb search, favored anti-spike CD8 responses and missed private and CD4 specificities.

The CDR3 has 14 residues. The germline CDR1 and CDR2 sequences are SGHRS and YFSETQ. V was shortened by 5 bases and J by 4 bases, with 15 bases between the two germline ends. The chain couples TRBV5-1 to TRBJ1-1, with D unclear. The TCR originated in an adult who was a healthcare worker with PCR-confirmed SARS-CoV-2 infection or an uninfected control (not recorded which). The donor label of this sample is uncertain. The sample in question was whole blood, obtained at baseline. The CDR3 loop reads CASSDRGLGTEAFF. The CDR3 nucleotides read TGCGCCAGCAGTGACCGGGGTCTCGGCACTGAAGCTTTCTTT.